This T cell receptor (beta chain) was retrieved from a study of patients and donors after allogeneic stem cell transplantation. From the RT-PCR reads, TCRdb called clonotypes with MiXCR, one entry per CDR3 protein. In the table there are about 960,000 distinct CDR3 sequences, roughly 17% of which are singletons. This clonotype was observed a few times. This CDR3 contains 15 residues. Germline CDR1 DFQATT, CDR2 SNEGSKA (reference sequence). Between the trimmed V and J ends, which lost 1 base and 4 bases, there was a span of 13 bases. The sequenced material came from blood, either unsorted or a sorted T cell fraction (not recorded which). The chain uses TRBV20-1 and TRBJ2-2, with D perhaps being TRBD1 or TRBD2 (5 bases each). The clonotype originates from a human donor who was either an allogeneic HSCT recipient or a stem cell or donor lymphocyte infusion donor (not recorded which). It is not recorded whose cells these are; they may come from a transplant donor. The CDR3 loop is CSARGQGGGTGELFF. In DNA form, the CDR3 reads TGCAGTGCTAGAGGTCAGGGTGGGGGCACCGGGGAGCTGTTTTTT.